This TCR beta chain was captured by sequencing in a study of post-analysis software for immune sequencing data. Study conclusions and caveats: A handful of TRBV segments occurring more often in patients than controls included TRBV5-6, TRBV5-1 and TRBV20-1.

The table lists this clonotype with many counts. The antigen is undetermined. The CDR3 runs 16 residues. Germline V gene sequence: CDR1 DFQATT, CDR2 SNEGSKA (reference sequence). V lost 5 bases and J lost 8, with 25 bases in between. Carried by the TCR beta cDNA libraries were unique molecular identifiers. Starting from roughly 1.1 to 9.2 million T cells, the study yielded roughly 0.5 million cDNA molecules. TCRdb reanalysed the PCR reads using MiXCR and keeps one entry per CDR3 protein. Found here are about 260,000 distinct CDR3 sequences, 35% to 40% of them singletons; the top ten hold 4% to 6%. Sequenced material: blood. This receptor was taken from a girl under 18 with multiple sclerosis. V is TRBV20-1 and J is TRBJ2-1; D remains ambiguous. CDR3 region: CSAPPPLSLSADEQFF. CDR3 coding DNA: TGCAGTGCTCCCCCGCCCCTATCCCTTTCTGCCGATGAGCAGTTCTTC.